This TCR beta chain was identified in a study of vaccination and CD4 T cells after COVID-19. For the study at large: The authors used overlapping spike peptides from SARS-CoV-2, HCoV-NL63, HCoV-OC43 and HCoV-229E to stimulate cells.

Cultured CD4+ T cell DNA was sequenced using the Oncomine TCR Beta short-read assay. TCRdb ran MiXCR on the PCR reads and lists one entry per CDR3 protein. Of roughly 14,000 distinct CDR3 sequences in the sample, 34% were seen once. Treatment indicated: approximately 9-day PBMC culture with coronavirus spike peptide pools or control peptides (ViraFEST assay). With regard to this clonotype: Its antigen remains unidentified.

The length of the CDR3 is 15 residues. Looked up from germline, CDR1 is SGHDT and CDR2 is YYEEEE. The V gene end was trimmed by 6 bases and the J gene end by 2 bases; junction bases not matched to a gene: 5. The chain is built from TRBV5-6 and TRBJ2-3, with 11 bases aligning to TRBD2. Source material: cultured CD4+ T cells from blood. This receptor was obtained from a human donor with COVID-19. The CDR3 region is CASTVLAGVTDTQYF. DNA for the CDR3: TGTGCCAGCACCGTACTAGCGGGGGTCACAGATACGCAGTATTTT.